The sequence of this T cell receptor beta chain was determined in a study of identical twins. Study-wide results and caveats: In zero-insertion analyses, partial confounding could arise from invariant MAIT and iNKT cells. Beta out-of-frame sequences showed weaker excess sharing between twins.

TCRdb processed the 5' RACE reads anew with MiXCR; each CDR3 protein has one entry. The data contain some 260,000 distinct CDR3 sequences, around an eighth of them singletons. In the case of this clonotype: Antigen unknown.

Germline V gene lookup returns CDR1 KGHSH and CDR2 LQKENI. Deletions cut 3 bases from V and 0 bases from J, with 12 bases between. The CDR3 runs to 17 residues. Source material: memory (CD45RO+) T cells sorted from blood. The chain recombines TRBV18 with TRBJ2-6; D possibly corresponds to TRBD1 (5 bases). This TCR derives from a woman aged 18-30 years in good health. In DNA form, the CDR3 reads TGTGCCAGCTCACCGCGACAGTTAAGCTCTGGGGCCAACGTCCTGACTTTC. It encodes CASSPRQLSSGANVLTF.